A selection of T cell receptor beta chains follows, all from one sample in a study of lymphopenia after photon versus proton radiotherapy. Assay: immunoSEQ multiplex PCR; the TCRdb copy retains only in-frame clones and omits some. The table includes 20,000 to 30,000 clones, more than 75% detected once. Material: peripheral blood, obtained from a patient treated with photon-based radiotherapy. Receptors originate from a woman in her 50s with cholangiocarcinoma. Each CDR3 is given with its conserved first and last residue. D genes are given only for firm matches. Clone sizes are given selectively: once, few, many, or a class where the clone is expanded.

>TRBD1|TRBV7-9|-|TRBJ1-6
CASSTGDGSPLHF
TGTGCCAGCAGCACAGGGGACGGGTCACCCCTCCACTTT
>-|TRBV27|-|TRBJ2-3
CASSSLAAGSDTQYF
TGTGCCAGCAGTTCCCTCGCGGCAGGGTCCGATACGCAGTATTTT
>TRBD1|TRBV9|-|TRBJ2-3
CASSVGGQGWADTQYF
TGTGCCAGCAGCGTAGGAGGACAGGGGTGGGCAGATACGCAGTATTTT
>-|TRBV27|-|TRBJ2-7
CASSLGTVAYEQYF
TGTGCCAGCAGTTTGGGGACTGTCGCCTACGAGCAGTACTTC
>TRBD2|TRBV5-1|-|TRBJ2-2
CASSDPSGNTGELFF
TGCGCCAGCAGCGACCCTAGCGGGAACACCGGGGAGCTGTTTTTT
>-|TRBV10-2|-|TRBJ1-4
CASSESGEKLFF
TGCGCCAGCAGTGAGTCGGGCGAAAAACTGTTTTTT
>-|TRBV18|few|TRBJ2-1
CASSEAGKLNEQFF
TGTGCCAGCTCAGAGGCCGGCAAACTCAATGAGCAGTTCTTC
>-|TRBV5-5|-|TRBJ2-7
CASSIRDSYEQYF
TGTGCCAGCAGCATCCGGGACTCCTACGAGCAGTACTTC
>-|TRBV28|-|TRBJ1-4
CASSGRVSTNEKLFF
TGTGCCAGCAGTGGGCGGGTTTCAACTAATGAAAAACTGTTTTTT
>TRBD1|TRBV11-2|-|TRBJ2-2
CASLSYRGGTGELFF
TGTGCCAGCCTCTCTTACAGGGGTGGTACCGGGGAGCTGTTTTTT
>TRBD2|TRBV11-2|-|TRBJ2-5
CASSAIAGQETQYF
TGTGCCAGCAGCGCCATAGCGGGCCAAGAGACCCAGTACTTC
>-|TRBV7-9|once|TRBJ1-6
CASSLVRENSPLHF
TGTGCCAGCAGCTTAGTGCGGGAGAATTCACCCCTCCACTTT
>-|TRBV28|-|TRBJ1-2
CASSPVGWLGSNGYTF
TGTGCCAGCAGTCCAGTGGGGTGGCTTGGATCGAATGGCTACACCTTC
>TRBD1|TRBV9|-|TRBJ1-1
CAHIRDRGLGTEAFF
TGTGCGCATATCCGGGACAGGGGGTTAGGTACTGAAGCTTTCTTT
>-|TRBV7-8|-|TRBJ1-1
CASSRHSMPNTEAFF
TGTGCCAGCAGCCGACACAGTATGCCGAACACTGAAGCTTTCTTT
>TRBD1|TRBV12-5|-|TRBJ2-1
CASGHDRVLRNEQFF
TGTGCTAGTGGTCACGACAGGGTGCTACGAAATGAGCAGTTCTTC
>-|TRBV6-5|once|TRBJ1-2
CASSPAGYGYTF
TGTGCCAGCAGCCCCGCAGGGTATGGCTACACCTTC
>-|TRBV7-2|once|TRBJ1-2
CASSPTAGSNYGYTF
TGTGCCAGCAGCCCAACGGCGGGTTCTAACTATGGCTACACCTTC
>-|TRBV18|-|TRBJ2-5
CASSLIQETQYF
TGTGCCAGCTCACTCATCCAAGAGACCCAGTACTTC
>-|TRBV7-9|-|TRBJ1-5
CASSPHRAGQPQHF
TGTGCCAGCAGTCCTCACAGGGCTGGTCAGCCCCAGCATTTT
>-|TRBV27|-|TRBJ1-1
CASSYQTGGTEAFF
TGTGCCAGCAGTTACCAAACTGGTGGCACTGAAGCTTTCTTT
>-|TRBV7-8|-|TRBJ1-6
CASSLGGQTRRSPLHF
TGTGCCAGCAGCTTGGGAGGACAGACGAGAAGATCACCCCTCCACTTT